A selection of T cell receptor beta chains follows, all from one sample in a study of T cells in Graves' hyperthyroidism and ophthalmopathy. TCRdb reprocessed the multiplex PCR reads with MiXCR, giving one entry per CDR3 protein. Among roughly 350,000 distinct CDR3 sequences listed, around 13% were seen once. Sequencing was done on a sample of blood. The receptor source for this set is a woman aged 25 to 39 with Graves' ophthalmopathy. The CDR3 runs from the conserved cysteine through the conserved F or W. Fields, in order: clone size, D gene, V gene, J gene, CDR3 DNA, CDR3 protein. The D gene is left open where the match is weak. The size of a clone is reported for some rows only, either as once, few or many, or as a class for expanded clones.

>many|TRBD1|TRBV25-1|TRBJ2-3
TGTGCCAGCAGTGCGCCGAGTACCGGGACAGGGGTAACAGATACGCAGTATTTT
CASSAPSTGTGVTDTQYF
>many|.|TRBV2|TRBJ1-5
TGTGCCAGCAGTGAATTGGGGACGGATTATAGCAATCAGCCCCAGCATTTT
CASSELGTDYSNQPQHF
>many|.|TRBV5-1|TRBJ2-3
TGCGCCAGCAGCCCCCCCGGGTCCCCAGATACGCAGTATTTT
CASSPPGSPDTQYF
>many|.|TRBV10-3|TRBJ1-1
TGTGCCATACACGACGGGAACACTGAAGCTTTCTTT
CAIHDGNTEAFF
>many|.|TRBV2|TRBJ1-1
TGTGCCAGCAGTGTTCCCATGAACACTGAAGCTTTCTTT
CASSVPMNTEAFF
>many|TRBD1|TRBV11-1|TRBJ1-1
TGTGCCAGCAGCTTCCCCGGGACAGGGGCCCTATTGAACACTGAAGCTTTCTTT
CASSFPGTGALLNTEAFF
>many|TRBD2|TRBV12-3/TRBV12-4|TRBJ2-3
TGTGCCAGCAGTTTTTTAAACTCACTAGCGGGGGGGGCAGATACGCAGTATTTT
CASSFLNSLAGGADTQYF
>.|TRBD2|TRBV20-1|TRBJ2-5
TGCAGTGCTAGACTCGCTAGCGGAAATATTGATACGGAGACCCAGTACTTC
CSARLASGNIDTETQYF
>many|.|TRBV5-6|TRBJ1-2
TGTGCCAGCAGCCCTCAAAGACAGGCGAACTATGGCTACACCTTC
CASSPQRQANYGYTF
>many|TRBD1|TRBV7-9|TRBJ2-7
TGTGCCAGCAGCTCTCCCGGGACAGTGGGGAACGAGCAGTACTTC
CASSSPGTVGNEQYF
>.|.|TRBV20-1|TRBJ2-1
TGCAGTGCTAGTGATGGGGATGGGCAGTTCTTC
CSASDGDGQFF
>few|TRBD2|TRBV27|TRBJ2-4
TGTGCCAGCAGTCCTGGACTAGCCCAAAACATTCAGTACTTC
CASSPGLAQNIQYF
>.|TRBD2|TRBV29-1|TRBJ2-1
TGCAGCGCCAGGGCCAGCGGGGGGGCAGGGCAGTTCTTC
CSARASGGAGQFF
>many|TRBD1|TRBV2|TRBJ1-2
TGTGCCACCGACGCCACAGGGGACTATGGCTACACCTTC
CATDATGDYGYTF
>.|TRBD1|TRBV19|TRBJ1-5
TGTGCCAGTAGTATAGAAGGACAGGGCAGGGTTCAGCCCCAGCATTTT
CASSIEGQGRVQPQHF
>.|.|TRBV2|TRBJ2-5
TGTGCCAGCACCTACTCCGGGGAGACCCAGTACTTC
CASTYSGETQYF
>many|TRBD1|TRBV3-1|TRBJ1-1
TGTGCCAGCAGCCCGACCGGGACAGGGGCTGGGACTGAAGCTTTCTTT
CASSPTGTGAGTEAFF